The 20 T cell receptor beta chains below all came from one sample that was sequenced in a study of T cell responses to AZD1222 COVID-19 vaccine. Libraries were prepared by immunoSEQ multiplex PCR; TCRdb keeps only in-frame clonotypes and omits some of them. Of about 130,000 clones in the sample, approximately 85% were seen once. The sample consisted of peripheral blood, taken on day 0 of AZD1222 vaccination. These receptors came from an adult in good health.

This rearrangement joins TRBV9 to TRBJ2-2, with D uncertain. The CDR3 spans 12 residues. V shed 2 bases and J shed 6 bases, with 5 bases lying between them. Per the germline V gene, CDR1 is SGDLS and CDR2 is YYNGEE. The CDR3, as DNA: TGTGCCAGCAGCGTTTTGTCCGGGGAGCTGTTTTTT. Its protein product is CASSVLSGELFF.

The CDR3 DNA reads TGTGCCAGCAGCGTAGATGGCCAAAGGCCCCAGCATTTT. It translates to CASSVDGQRPQHF. This chain connects TRBV9 to TRBJ1-5, with D hard to call. V lost 0 bases to trimming and J lost 9 bases, with 10 bases between them. CDR3 size: 13 residues. Germline V CDR1 and CDR2: SGDLS, YYNGEE.

The V call is TRBV13, the J call TRBJ1-3; no clear D. Per the germline V gene, CDR1 is PRHDT and CDR2 is FYEKMQ (reference sequence). CDR3 length: 16 amino acids. Trimming removed 5 bases from V and 0 bases from J, with 14 bases in between. The CDR3 is CASSPRAASSGNTIYF. CDR3 bases: TGTGCCAGCAGCCCCCGGGCGGCTAGCTCTGGAAACACCATATATTTT.

The chain combines TRBV5-6 with TRBJ1-1; 7 bases are shared with TRBD1. V shed 5 bases, J shed 4 bases, and the junction held 8 bases outside the gene matches. Germline CDR1 reads SGHDT; CDR2 reads YYEEEE. The CDR3 spans 14 residues. The CDR3 spells CASRPGTDFTEAFF. CDR3 nucleotide sequence: TGTGCCAGCAGGCCTGGGACAGATTTCACTGAAGCTTTCTTT.

The chain uses TRBV7-2 and TRBJ1-5, with 8 bases lining up with TRBD1. The junction had 11 bases not matched to a gene; V was cut back by 5 bases and J by 8 bases. CDR1 is SGHTA, CDR2 FQGNSA, per germline. This CDR3 contains 15 residues. CDR3 protein: CASSLRRLQGEPQHF. In nucleotides, the CDR3 is TGTGCCAGCAGCCTCAGGCGCCTACAGGGGGAGCCCCAGCATTTT. Using reference TRBV7-2 and TRBJ1-5 for the parts outside the CDR3, the full variable domain is GAGVSQSPSNKVTEKGKDVELRCDPISGHTALYWYRQSLGQGLEFLIYFQGNSAPDKSGLPSDRFSAERTGGSVSTLTIQRTQQEDSAVYLCASSLRRLQGEPQHFGDGTRLSIL.

The sample holds a few counts of this clone. The chain joins TRBV7-3 to TRBJ1-2; 9 bases agree with TRBD1. The V and J ends lost 0 bases and 7 bases, in that order; junction bases with no gene match: 6. The germline gives CDR1 SGHTA, CDR2 FQGTGA. CDR3 size: 15 residues. The CDR3 DNA sequence: TGTGCCAGCAGCTTAACGGGGGACAGGGTTGGTGGCTACACCTTC. Protein: CASSLTGDRVGGYTF.

V usage is TRBV6-5 and J usage is TRBJ2-1; 11 bases fit TRBD2. This CDR3 is 14 amino acids long. The germline CDR1 and CDR2 sequences are MNHEY and SVGAGI. Trimming at V came to 10 bases and at J to 3 bases, leaving 5 bases not matched to a gene. DNA for the CDR3: TGTGCCACCACGACTAGCGGGGACTACAATGAGCAGTTCTTC. Translation gives CATTTSGDYNEQFF.

The chain carries TRBV3-1 (or the pseudogene TRBV3-2) and TRBJ2-2; D is uncertain. The CDR3 consists of 13 residues. V dropped 4 bases and J dropped 5 bases, with 8 bases sitting between them. CDR1 is LGHDT, CDR2 YNNKEL, per germline (reference sequence). CDR3 residues: CASSPRRTGELFF. In nucleotides, the CDR3 is TGTGCCAGCAGCCCTCGGCGTACCGGGGAGCTGTTTTTT.

This sequence joins TRBV29-1 and TRBJ2-3; TRBD2 is a possible D gene (6 bases). There are 17 residues in the CDR3. Germline lookup yields CDR1 SQVTM and CDR2 ANQGSEA. Trimming shortened V by 7 bases and J by 0 bases, and 23 bases separated the two germline ends. The CDR3 protein is CSGSGGGVRGSTDTQYF. CDR3 bases: TGCAGCGGTAGCGGAGGCGGGGTACGAGGGAGCACAGATACGCAGTATTTT.

The chain uses TRBV6-6 and TRBJ1-1; 7 nucleotides line up with TRBD1. The V and J ends lost 6 bases and 8 bases, in that order; junction bases with no gene match: 6. The germline gives CDR1 MNHNY, CDR2 SVGAGI (reference sequence). There are 12 residues in the CDR3. CDR3 sequence (DNA): TGTGCCAGCAGCGGGACAGCCTCGGAAGCTTTCTTT. Translating it yields CASSGTASEAFF.

The table lists this clone with a count of one. This rearrangement joins TRBV11-3 to TRBJ1-1, with TRBD1 as a possible D gene (6 bases). Germline loops: CDR1 SGHNT, CDR2 YENEEA. Trimming took off 5 bases at V and 0 bases at J, with 22 bases between the two ends. The CDR3 extends over 18 amino acids. The CDR3 reads CASSHRGRGAPMNTEAFF. The CDR3 coding sequence is TGTGCCAGCAGCCACCGGGGGAGGGGGGCCCCTATGAACACTGAAGCTTTCTTT.

The chain couples TRBV5-6 to TRBJ1-1; weak D call: TRBD1 (5 bases). The germline gives CDR1 SGHDT, CDR2 YYEEEE. V was pared by 2 bases and J by 6 bases, with 20 bases between. The CDR3 totals 16 residues. In DNA form, the CDR3 reads TGTGCCAGCAGCTTTTCGCAGCAGGGCTCATTATCTGAAGCTTTCTTT. Protein product: CASSFSQQGSLSEAFF.

The chain is built from TRBV30 and TRBJ1-1; D is uncertain. CDR1 and CDR2 (germline): GTSNPN, SVGIG (reference sequence). CDR3 size: 13 residues. The ends were cut back, 4 bases at V and 6 bases at J, with 15 bases in the middle. The CDR3 protein is CAWMLTPGAEAFF. The CDR3 DNA is TGTGCCTGGATGCTGACCCCGGGAGCTGAAGCTTTCTTT. Full variable domain (rest looked up from reference TRBV30 and TRBJ1-1): SQTIHQWPATLVQPVGSPLSLECTVEGTSNPNLYWYRQAAGRGLQLLFYSVGIGQISSEVPQNLSASRPQDRQFILSSKKLLLSDSGFYLCAWMLTPGAEAFFGQGTRLTVV.

The chain links TRBV24-1 to TRBJ2-5; a possible D gene is TRBD2 (5 bases). Trimming took off 3 bases at V and 1 base at J, with 11 bases between the two ends. The V gene's germline CDR1 is KGHDR and CDR2 SFDVKD. This CDR3 contains 15 residues. CDR3 nucleotide sequence: TGTGCCACCAGTGATCCCCTAAGCGGCCAAGAGACCCAGTACTTC. Protein product: CATSDPLSGQETQYF.

This clone has a handful of counts. The CDR3 DNA reads TGTGCCAGCAGTGAAGGGGGGGGTGGCAATGAGCAGTTCTTC. Translated, it gives CASSEGGGGNEQFF. The chain carries TRBV6-4 and TRBJ2-1; a possible D gene is TRBD2 (7 bases). Trimming removed 3 bases at V and 6 bases at J, with 12 bases between. Per germline, CDR1 MRHNA and CDR2 SNTAGT. CDR3 length: 14 amino acids.

The chain employs TRBV11-1 and TRBJ2-7; 8 bases line up with TRBD1. The CDR3 extends over 14 amino acids. V shed 4 bases, J shed 5 bases, and the junction held 7 bases outside the gene matches. Germline V gene sequence: CDR1 SGHAT, CDR2 FQDESV (reference sequence). The CDR3 loop is CASSSYRGRHEQYF. Written as DNA, the CDR3 is TGTGCCAGCAGCTCTTACAGGGGGAGGCACGAGCAGTACTTC.

This sequence joins TRBV3-1 (or the pseudogene TRBV3-2) and TRBJ1-4; no firm D call. The CDR3 has 14 amino acids. Germline CDR1 LGHDT, CDR2 YNNKEL (reference sequence). Trimming took off 1 base at V and 6 bases at J, with 9 bases between the two ends. The CDR3 here is CASSQGPADEKLFF. In nucleotides, the CDR3 is TGTGCCAGCAGCCAAGGGCCGGCGGATGAAAAACTGTTTTTT.

V and J are TRBV24-1 and TRBJ2-7; D perhaps matches TRBD1 (5 bases). CDR1 is KGHDR and CDR2 is SFDVKD in the germline V gene. The CDR3 spans 17 residues. The V and J ends lost 0 bases and 3 bases respectively, with 17 bases between them. CDR3 region: CATSDLRGERRHYEQYF. The CDR3 DNA sequence: TGTGCCACCAGTGATTTGAGGGGTGAGAGGCGGCACTACGAGCAGTACTTC.

The V call is TRBV5-1, the J call TRBJ1-4; D remains ambiguous. The germline V gene encodes CDR1 SGHRS and CDR2 YFSETQ. This CDR3 has 16 amino acids. V lost 0 bases to trimming and J lost 0 bases, with 9 bases between them. The CDR3 reads CASSLAGGATNEKLFF. The CDR3 DNA is TGCGCCAGCAGCTTGGCCGGCGGCGCAACTAATGAAAAACTGTTTTTT.

This clone was observed a single time. The chain links TRBV4-2 to TRBJ1-1; the D gene is possibly TRBD1 (6 bases). V gave up 0 bases and J gave up 0 bases, with 8 bases separating them. The CDR3 consists of 15 residues. Germline values: CDR1 LGHNA, CDR2 YNFKEQ. The CDR3 bases are TGTGCCAGCAGCCAAGAAACAGGGATGAACACTGAAGCTTTCTTT. Translating gives CASSQETGMNTEAFF.